This record covers a single TCR beta chain. Its antigen remains unidentified. This specimen belongs to a study of T cell responses to AZD1222 COVID-19 vaccine. Method: immunoSEQ multiplex PCR; TCRdb's copy keeps in-frame clones and lacks some. The repertoire has about 190,000 clones, 75% to 90% of them found once; the top ten carry approximately 2.7%. Study results and limitations: The study found vaccine-associated CD4 TCRs spanning spike, dominant at 160-218 and 743-854. Samples come after the peak T cell response, not at day 14. Mostly white British, mostly female donors; authors suggested clonal diversity may be underestimated.

V shed 1 base and J shed 0 bases, with 7 bases lying between them. There are 15 residues in the CDR3. In germline, CDR1 is LNHNV, CDR2 YYDKDF (reference sequence). The sample here was peripheral blood, taken on day 0 of MenACWY control vaccination. This chain uses TRBV15 with TRBJ1-3; no firm D call. This clonotype was obtained from an adult in good health. The CDR3 nucleotides read TGTGCCACCAGCAGAGGTGGAGGCTCTGGAAACACCATATATTTT. Its protein product is CATSRGGGSGNTIYF. The full variable domain, rest sourced from reference TRBV15 and TRBJ1-3, is DAMVIQNPRYQVTQFGKPVTLSCSQTLNHNVMYWYQQKSSQAPKLLFHYYDKDFNNEADTPDNFQSRRPNTSFCFLDIRSPGLGDTAMYLCATSRGGGSGNTIYFGEGSWLTVV.